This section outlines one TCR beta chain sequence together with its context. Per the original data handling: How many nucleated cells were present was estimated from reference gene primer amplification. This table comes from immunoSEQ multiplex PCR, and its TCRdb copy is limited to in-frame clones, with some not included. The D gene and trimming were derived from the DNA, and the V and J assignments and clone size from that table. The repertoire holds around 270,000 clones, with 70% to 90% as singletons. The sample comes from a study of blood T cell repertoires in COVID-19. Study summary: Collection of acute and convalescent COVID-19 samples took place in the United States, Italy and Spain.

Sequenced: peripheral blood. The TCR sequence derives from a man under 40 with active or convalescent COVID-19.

Here the CDR3 DNA reads TGTGCCAGCACACCAGGGGGTTCCTACGAGCAGTACTTC. This translates into CASTPGGSYEQYF. The chain joins TRBV2 to TRBJ2-7, with TRBD1 identical over 7 bases. Trimming removed 7 bases from V and 1 base from J; junction bases left unmatched: 4. Germline V lookup: CDR1 SNHLY, CDR2 FYNNEI. There are 13 residues in the CDR3.